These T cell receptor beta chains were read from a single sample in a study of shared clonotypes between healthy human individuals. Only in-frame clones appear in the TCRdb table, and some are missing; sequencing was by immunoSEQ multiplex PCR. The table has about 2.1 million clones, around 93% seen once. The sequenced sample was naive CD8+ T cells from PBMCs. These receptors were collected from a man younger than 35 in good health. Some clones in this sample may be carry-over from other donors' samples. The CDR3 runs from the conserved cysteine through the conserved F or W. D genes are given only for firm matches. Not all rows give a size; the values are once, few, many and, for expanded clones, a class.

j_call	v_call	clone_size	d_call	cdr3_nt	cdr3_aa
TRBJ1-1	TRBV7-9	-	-	TGTGCCAGCAGCTTTCCCTCATCTTTATCAAGTGAAGCTTTCTTT	CASSFPSSLSSEAFF
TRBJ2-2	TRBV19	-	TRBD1	TGTGCCAGTGCAGGGGGCCGCAGGGGCACCGGGGAGCTGTTTTTT	CASAGGRRGTGELFF
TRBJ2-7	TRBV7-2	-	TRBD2	TGTGCCAGCAGCTTAATGGGACTAGCGGCCAGTCTCTACGAGCAGTACTTC	CASSLMGLAASLYEQYF
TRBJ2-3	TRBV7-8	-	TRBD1	TGTGCCAGCAGCTCCGGAGGCAGGGGGCGTTCAGATACGCAGTATTTT	CASSSGGRGRSDTQYF
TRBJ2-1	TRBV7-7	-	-	TGTGCCAGCAGCTTAGCGGGTCCGCCCCCCAATGAGCAGTTCTTC	CASSLAGPPPNEQFF
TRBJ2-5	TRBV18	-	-	TGTGCCAGCTCACCGGGGGCTAGCAGGGAGACCCAGTACTTC	CASSPGASRETQYF
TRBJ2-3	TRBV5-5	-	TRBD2	TGTGCCAGCAGCCCGTGGACTAGCGGGAGGGCCACAGATACGCAGTATTTT	CASSPWTSGRATDTQYF
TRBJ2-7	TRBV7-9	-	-	TGTGCCAGCAGCTCGACAGGGACTACTACCTACGAGCAGTACTTC	CASSSTGTTTYEQYF
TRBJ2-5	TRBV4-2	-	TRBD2	TGTGCCAGCAGCCAAGATAAAAGCGGGAGGCCCCAAGAGACCCAGTACTTC	CASSQDKSGRPQETQYF
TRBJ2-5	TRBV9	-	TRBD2	TGTGCCAGCAGCGTTGGTAGCGGGAGTGGCGAGACCCAGTACTTC	CASSVGSGSGETQYF
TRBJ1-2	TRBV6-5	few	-	TGTGCCAGCAGTGCCTGGACGGACTATGGCTACACCTTC	CASSAWTDYGYTF
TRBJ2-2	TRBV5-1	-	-	TGCGCCAGCAGGTCACCCGGGGAGCTGTTTTTT	CASRSPGELFF
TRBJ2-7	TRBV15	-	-	TGTGCCACCAGCAGGGGACCGAACTACGAGCAGTACTTC	CATSRGPNYEQYF
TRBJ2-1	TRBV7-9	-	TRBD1	TGTGCCAGCAGCGCCGGACAGGGGGCTTCCTACAATGAGCAGTTCTTC	CASSAGQGASYNEQFF
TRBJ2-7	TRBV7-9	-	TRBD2	TGTGCCAGCAGCTTAGGACTAGCGGGAGGGCCTACACCTCTCGAGCAGTACTTC	CASSLGLAGGPTPLEQYF
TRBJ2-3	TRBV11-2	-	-	TGTGCCAGCAGCTTAGTACGGGGCCCAGATACGCAGTATTTT	CASSLVRGPDTQYF
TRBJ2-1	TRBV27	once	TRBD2	TGTGCCAGCAGTTCCGGCGGGAGGGCCCTCGGTGAGCAGTTCTTC	CASSSGGRALGEQFF
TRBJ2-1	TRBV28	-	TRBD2	TGTGCCAGCAGTGGGACTAGCGAGAGCTCCTACAATGAGCAGTTCTTC	CASSGTSESSYNEQFF
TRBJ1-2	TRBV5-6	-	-	TGTGCCAGCAGCTTAGGATCAGGGAAAAGGCCGGGAACCTTC	CASSLGSGKRPGTF
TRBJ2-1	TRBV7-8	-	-	TGTGCCAGCAGCCGCCCCCAGCGCCCTACTCCCTCCTACAATGAGCAGTTCTTC	CASSRPQRPTPSYNEQFF
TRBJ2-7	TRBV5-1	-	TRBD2	TGCGCCAGCAGCTCCGGGACTAGCGGAGCCTACGAGCAGTACTTC	CASSSGTSGAYEQYF
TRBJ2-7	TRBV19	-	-	TGTGCCAGTAGTGTGGGGAACCCCTACGAGCAGTACTTC	CASSVGNPYEQYF
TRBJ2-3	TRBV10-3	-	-	TGTGCCATCAGTGAGTGGAGGGCTATCGGACAGAACACAGATACGCAGTATTTT	CAISEWRAIGQNTDTQYF
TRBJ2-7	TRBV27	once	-	TGTGCCAGCAGTTTGGGGGCCGGGGCCTACGAGCAGTACTTC	CASSLGAGAYEQYF
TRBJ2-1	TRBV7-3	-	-	TGTGCCAGCAGCTCCCTGGGGGGCGGGAGTGCGGACAATGAGCAGTTCTTC	CASSSLGGGSADNEQFF
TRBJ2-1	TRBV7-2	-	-	TGTGCCAGCAGTTGGATTGGCGGAGGGGCCGGGGAGTACAATGAGCAGTTCTTC	CASSWIGGGAGEYNEQFF
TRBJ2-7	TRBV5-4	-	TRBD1	TGTGCCAGCAGCTTGCGCGGGACAGGTTGGTCCTACGAGCAGTACTTC	CASSLRGTGWSYEQYF
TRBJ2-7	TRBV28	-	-	TGTGCCAGCAGAACCCAGGGGAGCGCCTACGAGCAGTACTTC	CASRTQGSAYEQYF
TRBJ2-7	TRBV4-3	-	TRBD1	TGCGCCAGCAGCCGGTCAAAACAGGGGTACGAGCAGTACTTC	CASSRSKQGYEQYF
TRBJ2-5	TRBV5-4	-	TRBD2	TGTGCCAGCAGCGGGCCGGGCGGGAGGGCCATGGCCCAGTACTTC	CASSGPGGRAMAQYF
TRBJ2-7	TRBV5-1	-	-	TGCGCCAGCAGCTTGGGTCTTCGCTCCCACGAGCAGTACTTC	CASSLGLRSHEQYF
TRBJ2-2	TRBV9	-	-	TGTGCCAGCAGCTCGGGACTGATTAACACCGGGGAGCTGTTTTTT	CASSSGLINTGELFF
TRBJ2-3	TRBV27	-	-	TGTGCCAGCCACTCGGGTGTTGGGAGCTCAGATACGCAGTATTTT	CASHSGVGSSDTQYF
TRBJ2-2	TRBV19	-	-	TGTGCCAGTAGTATATCAGGGGGGACCGGGGAGCTGTTTTTT	CASSISGGTGELFF
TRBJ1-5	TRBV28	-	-	TGTGCCAGCAGTACACCCGGGCCCAATCAGCCCCAGCATTTT	CASSTPGPNQPQHF
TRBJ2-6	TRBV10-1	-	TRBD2	TGCGCCAGCAGTCCCGGGACTAGCGGGAGTGCTGGGGCCAACGTCCTGACTTTC	CASSPGTSGSAGANVLTF
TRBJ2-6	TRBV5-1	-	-	TGCGCCAGCAGCTCCCGGATGGCCTCTGGGGCCAACGTCCTGACTTTC	CASSSRMASGANVLTF
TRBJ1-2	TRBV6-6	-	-	TGTGCCAGCAACCCGGTTGGAGACCCCCACACCTTC	CASNPVGDPHTF
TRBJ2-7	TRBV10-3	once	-	TGTGCCATCAGTGAGTCTTTTTCGGCCGGGCCGGGACTGCCGGGGGAGCAGTACTTC	CAISESFSAGPGLPGEQYF
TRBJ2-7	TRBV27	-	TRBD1	TGTGCCAGCAGTTTCGGGACAGAGTACGAGCAGTACTTC	CASSFGTEYEQYF
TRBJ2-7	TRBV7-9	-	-	TGTGCCAGCAGCCCGCCCCGGGGTTACGAGCAGTACTTC	CASSPPRGYEQYF
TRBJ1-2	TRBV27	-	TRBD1	TGTGCCAGCAGTTTACAGGGGGCTGTCGGCGGCTACACCTTC	CASSLQGAVGGYTF
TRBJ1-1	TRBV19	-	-	TGTGCCAGTAGGGTGGGGCACAGGCTCAACACTGAAGCTTTCTTT	CASRVGHRLNTEAFF
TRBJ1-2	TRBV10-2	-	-	TGCGCCAGCAGTGAGAGGGTGGGGGGGCCTGTTGGCTACACCTTC	CASSERVGGPVGYTF
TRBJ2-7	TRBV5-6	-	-	TGTGCCAGCAGCTTGAACGCGGGTTCGCTTAGGTACGAGCAGTACTTC	CASSLNAGSLRYEQYF
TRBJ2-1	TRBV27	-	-	TGTGCCAGCAGTTTTCAGCGTCCCTACAATGAGCAGTTCTTC	CASSFQRPYNEQFF
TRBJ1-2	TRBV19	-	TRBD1	TGTGCCGGGGGACAGGCCTTTCGTGGCTACACCTTC	CAGGQAFRGYTF
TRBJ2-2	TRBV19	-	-	TGTGCCCAGGGGGGGGAGCTGTTTTTT	CAQGGELFF
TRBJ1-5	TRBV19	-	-	TGTGCCAGTAGTCTGTACAGGGAACCCAATCAGCCCCAGCATTTT	CASSLYREPNQPQHF
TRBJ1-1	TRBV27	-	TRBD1	TGTGCCAGCAGTTTAGACAGGGGGCAGAACACTGAAGCTTTCTTT	CASSLDRGQNTEAFF
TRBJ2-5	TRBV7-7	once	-	TGTGCCAGCAGCGCCTCAATGTACCAAGAGACCCAGTACTTC	CASSASMYQETQYF
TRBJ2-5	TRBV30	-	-	TGTGCCTGGAGTGTACTGGTGTCGGGGTGGGAGACCCAGTACTTC	CAWSVLVSGWETQYF
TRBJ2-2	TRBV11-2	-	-	TGTGCCAGCAGCCCACCCTCGGCCGGGGAGCTGTTTTTT	CASSPPSAGELFF
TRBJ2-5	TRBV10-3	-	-	TGTGCCATCAGTGAAGATGAGGGAAACCGACAAGAGACCCAGTACTTC	CAISEDEGNRQETQYF